This T cell receptor (beta chain) was captured by sequencing in a study of blood T cells in healthy people across ages. Germline assignment: CDR1 MNHEY and CDR2 SVGEGT. The CDR3 covers 16 residues. Trimming took 2 bases from V and 7 from J, leaving 20 bases between them. A second roughly 6 to 11 cycle PCR used barcoded and J-beta primers. Via MiXCR, TCRdb re-called the 5' RACE reads, giving one row per CDR3 protein. The sample has hundreds of thousands of distinct CDR3 sequences; around 38% are singletons. The receptor was derived from a man at least 80 years old in good health. The genes are TRBV6-2 or TRBV6-3 and TRBJ2-5; TRBD2 might be the D (6 bases). Sequencing was carried out using blood. CDR3 amino acids: CASSYDQRSFGGTQYF. The CDR3 DNA reads as TGTGCCAGCAGTTACGACCAGCGGTCCTTCGGGGGGACCCAGTACTTC.